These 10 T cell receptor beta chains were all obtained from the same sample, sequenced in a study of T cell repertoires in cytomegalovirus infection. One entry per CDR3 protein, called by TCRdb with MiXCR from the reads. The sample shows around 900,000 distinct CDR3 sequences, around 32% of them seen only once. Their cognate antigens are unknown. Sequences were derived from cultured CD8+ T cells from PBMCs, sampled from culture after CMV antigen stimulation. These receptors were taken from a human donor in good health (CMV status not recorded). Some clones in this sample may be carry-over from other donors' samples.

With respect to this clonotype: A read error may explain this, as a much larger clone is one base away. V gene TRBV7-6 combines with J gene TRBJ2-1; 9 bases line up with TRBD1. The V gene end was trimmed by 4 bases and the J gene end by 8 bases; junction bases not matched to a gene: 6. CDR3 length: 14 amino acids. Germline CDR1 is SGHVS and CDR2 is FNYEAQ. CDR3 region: CASSSGTGTDEQFF. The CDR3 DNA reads TGTGCCAGCAGCTCCGGGACAGGGACCGATGAGCAGTTCTTC.

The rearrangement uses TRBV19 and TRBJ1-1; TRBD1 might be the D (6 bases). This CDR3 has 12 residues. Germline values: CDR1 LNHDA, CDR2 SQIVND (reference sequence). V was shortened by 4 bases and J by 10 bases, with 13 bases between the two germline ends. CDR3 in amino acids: CASSTKQGPAFF. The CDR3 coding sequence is TGTGCCAGTAGTACCAAACAGGGACCAGCTTTCTTT.

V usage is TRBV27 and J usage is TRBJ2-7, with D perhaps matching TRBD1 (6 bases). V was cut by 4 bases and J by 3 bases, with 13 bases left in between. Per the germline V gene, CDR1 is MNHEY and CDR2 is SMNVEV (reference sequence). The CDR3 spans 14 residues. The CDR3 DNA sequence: TGTGCCAGCAGTTCCCAAACACAGGGCTACGAGCAGTACTTC. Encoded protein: CASSSQTQGYEQYF.

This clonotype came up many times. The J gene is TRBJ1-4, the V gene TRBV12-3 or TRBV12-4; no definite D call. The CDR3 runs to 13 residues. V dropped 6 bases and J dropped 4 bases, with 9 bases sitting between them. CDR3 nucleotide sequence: TGTGCCAGCAGATTTAGCCTTAATGAAAAACTGTTTTTT. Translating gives CASRFSLNEKLFF.

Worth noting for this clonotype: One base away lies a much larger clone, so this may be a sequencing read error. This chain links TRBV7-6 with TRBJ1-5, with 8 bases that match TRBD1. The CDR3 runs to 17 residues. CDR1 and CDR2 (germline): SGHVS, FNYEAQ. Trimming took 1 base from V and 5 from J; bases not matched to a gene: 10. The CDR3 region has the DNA TGTGCCAGCAGCTTAGAGCCGGGACAGGATGTGGATCAGCCCCAGCATTTT. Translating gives CASSLEPGQDVDQPQHF.

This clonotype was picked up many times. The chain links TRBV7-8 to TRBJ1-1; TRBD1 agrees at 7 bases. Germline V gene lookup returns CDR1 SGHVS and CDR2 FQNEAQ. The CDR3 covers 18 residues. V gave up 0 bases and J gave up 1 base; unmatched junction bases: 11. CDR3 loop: CASSLASSLGTENTEAFF. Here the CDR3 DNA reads TGTGCCAGCAGCTTAGCTTCCTCGTTGGGGACAGAGAACACTGAAGCTTTCTTT.

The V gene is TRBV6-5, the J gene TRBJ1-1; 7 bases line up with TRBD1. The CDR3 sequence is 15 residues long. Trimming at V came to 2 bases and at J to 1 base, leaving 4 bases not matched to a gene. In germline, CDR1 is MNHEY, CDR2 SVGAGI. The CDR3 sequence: CASSYGTEGNTEAFF. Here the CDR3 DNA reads TGTGCCAGCAGTTACGGGACAGAGGGGAACACTGAAGCTTTCTTT.

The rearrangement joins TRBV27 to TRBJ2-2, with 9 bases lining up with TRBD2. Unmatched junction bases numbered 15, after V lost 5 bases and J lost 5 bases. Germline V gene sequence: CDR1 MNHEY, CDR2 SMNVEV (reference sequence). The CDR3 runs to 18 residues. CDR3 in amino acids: CASSTWVASGVKTGELFF. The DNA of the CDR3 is TGTGCCAGCAGTACCTGGGTTGCTAGCGGGGTTAAGACCGGGGAGCTGTTTTTT.

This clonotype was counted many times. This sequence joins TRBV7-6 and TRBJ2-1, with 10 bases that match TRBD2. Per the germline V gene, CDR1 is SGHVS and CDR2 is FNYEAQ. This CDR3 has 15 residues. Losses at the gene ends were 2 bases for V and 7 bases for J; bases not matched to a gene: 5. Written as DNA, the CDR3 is TGTGCCAGCAGCTTACCTAGCGGGGGCCCTAATGAGCAGTTCTTC. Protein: CASSLPSGGPNEQFF.

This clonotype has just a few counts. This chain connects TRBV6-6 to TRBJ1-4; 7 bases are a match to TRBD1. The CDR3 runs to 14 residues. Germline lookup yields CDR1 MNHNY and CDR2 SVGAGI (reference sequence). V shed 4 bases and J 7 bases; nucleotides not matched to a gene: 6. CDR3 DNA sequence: TGTGCCAGCAGTTCACAGGGGAGGAGTGAAAAACTGTTTTTT. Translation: CASSSQGRSEKLFF.